This passage covers 22 T cell receptor beta chains from one sample sequenced in a study of blood T cell repertoires in COVID-19. The protocol was immunoSEQ multiplex PCR, while the TCRdb copy is restricted to in-frame clones and leaves out a portion. The data hold 150,000 to 200,000 clones, with approximately 88% observed a single time. Material for sequencing was peripheral blood. Receptors were obtained from an elderly woman with active or convalescent COVID-19.

The CDR3 here is CASTEGTFNEQFF. DNA of the CDR3: TGTGCCAGCACCGAGGGGACATTTAATGAGCAGTTCTTC. The rearrangement uses TRBV2 and TRBJ2-1; D is possibly TRBD1 (6 bases). The V gene's germline CDR1 is SNHLY and CDR2 FYNNEI. This CDR3 comprises 13 residues. V shed 7 bases and J shed 7 bases, with 14 bases lying between them.

There are a few counts of this clone. The chain is built from TRBV3-1 (or the pseudogene TRBV3-2) and TRBJ2-1; 8 nucleotides agree with TRBD1. The germline V gene has CDR1 LGHDT and CDR2 YNNKEL (reference sequence). The CDR3 contains 15 residues. V gave up 1 base and J gave up 6 bases; unmatched junction bases: 5. Here the CDR3 DNA reads TGTGCCAGCAGCCAAGCTTTTGGACAGGGCAATGAGCAGTTCTTC. This gives the protein CASSQAFGQGNEQFF.

The chain couples TRBV11-2 to TRBJ2-1; 8 positions match TRBD1. The trim removed 0 bases at V and 10 bases at J, leaving 5 bases unmatched. Germline CDR1 and CDR2: SGHAT and FQNNGV. The CDR3 contains 14 residues. The CDR3 loop is CASSLEGQVSEQFF. The CDR3 nucleotides are TGTGCCAGCAGCTTAGAGGGACAGGTCAGCGAGCAGTTCTTC.

The rearrangement joins TRBV6-5 to TRBJ1-2; 8 bases match TRBD1. The germline CDR1 and CDR2 sequences are MNHEY and SVGAGI. CDR3 size: 13 residues. With V trimmed by 4 bases and J by 8 bases, 6 bases remained unmatched. CDR3 residues: CASSFQGAGGYTF. The CDR3 DNA reads as TGTGCCAGCAGTTTCCAGGGGGCCGGGGGCTACACCTTC.

The rearrangement joins TRBV18 to TRBJ1-6, with no clear D. This CDR3 comprises 14 residues. Germline loops: CDR1 KGHSH, CDR2 LQKENI. V lost 2 bases and J lost 4, with 6 bases in between. The CDR3 loop is CASSPNSYNSPLHF. The DNA for the CDR3 is TGTGCCAGCTCACCAAACAGTTATAATTCACCCCTCCACTTT.

The chain has TRBV20-1 and TRBJ1-5; D is ambiguous. V shed 3 bases and J shed 0 bases, with 15 bases lying between them. The germline V gene encodes CDR1 DFQATT and CDR2 SNEGSKA (reference sequence). The CDR3 is 16 amino acids. CDR3 loop: CSASVQDTTSNQPQHF. CDR3 nucleotide sequence: TGCAGTGCTAGTGTGCAGGATACGACTAGCAATCAGCCCCAGCATTTT.

This clone was counted once. This rearrangement joins TRBV18 to TRBJ1-4; D uncertain. The V and J ends lost 4 bases and 0 bases respectively, with 18 bases between them. CDR1 and CDR2 (germline): KGHSH, LQKENI. CDR3 length: 18 residues. CDR3 residues: CASSLMSGELSTNEKLFF. The CDR3 DNA is TGTGCCAGCTCACTTATGAGCGGGGAACTATCAACTAATGAAAAACTGTTTTTT.

The chain has TRBV6-6 and TRBJ2-2; 9 positions agree with TRBD1. Germline V gene sequence: CDR1 MNHNY, CDR2 SVGAGI (reference sequence). V was pared by 8 bases and J by 6 bases, with 4 bases of the junction left unmatched. The CDR3 runs to 13 residues. CDR3 sequence reads: CASRQGEAGELFF. In DNA, the CDR3 is TGTGCCAGCCGACAGGGGGAGGCCGGGGAGCTGTTTTTT.

This rearrangement joins TRBV6-6 to TRBJ1-1; a possible D gene is TRBD1 (6 bases). Trimming removed 6 bases from V and 1 base from J, with 9 bases in between. The CDR3 covers 13 residues. Germline assignment: CDR1 MNHNY and CDR2 SVGAGI (reference sequence). CDR3 DNA sequence: TGTGCCAGCAGCGAGGGACAGAACACTGAAGCTTTCTTT. Protein: CASSEGQNTEAFF.

This chain links TRBV6-5 with TRBJ1-2; D is undetermined. Trimming removed 3 bases from V and 4 bases from J, with 9 bases in between. CDR1 and CDR2 (germline): MNHEY, SVGAGI. The CDR3 consists of 13 residues. CDR3 nucleotides: TGTGCCAGCAGTTATAGCCCCCTCTATGGCTACACCTTC. The encoded protein is CASSYSPLYGYTF.

This clone was counted between two and nine times. One end of the junction fails to match germline, which may point to a read error. The V and J genes are TRBV7-8 and TRBJ1-2; D call uncertain. This CDR3 contains 12 residues. CDR1 and CDR2 (germline): SGHVS, FQNEAQ. The CDR3 loop reads CASSSERGGVEF. CDR3 nucleotide sequence: TGTGCCAGCAGCTCGGAAAGAGGCGGGGTGGAGTTC.

This chain joins TRBV30 and TRBJ1-4; TRBD1 might be the D (5 bases). Per germline, CDR1 GTSNPN and CDR2 SVGIG (reference sequence). V was clipped by 2 bases and J by 1 base, with 8 bases between them. The CDR3 has 14 residues. CDR3 loop: CAWSFDRTNEKLFF. DNA of the CDR3: TGTGCCTGGAGTTTTGACAGAACTAATGAAAAACTGTTTTTT.

This chain's CDR3 is CASSGGPSLEQYF. The CDR3 nucleotides are TGCGCCAGCAGCGGGGGCCCCTCCCTCGAGCAGTACTTC. The V and J genes are TRBV5-1 and TRBJ2-7; the D gene is possibly TRBD1 (6 bases). V shed 4 bases and J shed 6 bases, with 14 bases lying between them. This CDR3 has 13 amino acids. CDR1 is SGHRS and CDR2 is YFSETQ in the germline V gene.

This sequence joins TRBV9 and TRBJ1-2, with D uncertain. Germline values: CDR1 SGDLS, CDR2 YYNGEE. The CDR3 spans 15 residues. V was clipped by 0 bases and J by 1 base, with 10 bases between them. The CDR3 spells CASSVAVGDNYGYTF. The CDR3 nucleotides read TGTGCCAGCAGCGTAGCGGTAGGAGATAACTATGGCTACACCTTC.

This sequence joins TRBV11-2 and TRBJ1-1, with no clear D. Trimming took off 6 bases at V and 5 bases at J, with 7 bases between the two ends. This CDR3 contains 11 residues. CDR1 and CDR2 (germline): SGHAT, FQNNGV. CDR3 DNA: TGTGCCAGCAGAGTGGAGACTGAAGCTTTCTTT. It translates to CASRVETEAFF. Full variable domain (remainder filled in from reference TRBV11-2 and TRBJ1-1): EAGVAQSPRYKIIEKRQSVAFWCNPISGHATLYWYQQILGQGPKLLIQFQNNGVVDDSQLPKDRFSAERLKGVDSTLKIQPAKLEDSAVYLCASRVETEAFFGQGTRLTVV.

The rearrangement links TRBV18 to TRBJ1-1; D is unclear. Germline values: CDR1 KGHSH, CDR2 LQKENI. The length of the CDR3 is 15 residues. Trimming took off 6 bases at V and 0 bases at J, with 14 bases between the two ends. DNA of the CDR3: TGTGCCAGCTCCGTTGGGCGATACATGAACACTGAAGCTTTCTTT. Translating gives CASSVGRYMNTEAFF. Filled out from reference TRBV18 and TRBJ1-1, the complete variable domain reads NAGVMQNPRHLVRRRGQEARLRCSPMKGHSHVYWYRQLPEEGLKFMVYLQKENIIDESGMPKERFSAEFPKEGPSILRIQQVVRGDSAAYFCASSVGRYMNTEAFFGQGTRLTVV.

The chain carries TRBV30 and TRBJ2-2; 8 nucleotides agree with TRBD1. V was pared by 2 bases and J by 5 bases, with 7 bases of the junction left unmatched. Germline lookup yields CDR1 GTSNPN and CDR2 SVGIG (reference sequence). CDR3 length: 15 amino acids. For the CDR3, the DNA is TGTGCCTGGAGTCGGACAGGGTTAAGTACCGGGGAGCTGTTTTTT. Its protein product is CAWSRTGLSTGELFF. The full variable domain, its missing parts supplied by reference TRBV30 and TRBJ2-2, is SQTIHQWPATLVQPVGSPLSLECTVEGTSNPNLYWYRQAAGRGLQLLFYSVGIGQISSEVPQNLSASRPQDRQFILSSKKLLLSDSGFYLCAWSRTGLSTGELFFGEGSRLTVL.

Of note for this clone: A read error may account for a junction end that differs from germline. This sequence joins TRBV7-7 and TRBJ2-7, with D tentatively TRBD2 (6 bases). The germline gives CDR1 SSHAT, CDR2 FNYEAQ (reference sequence). CDR3 length equals 14 residues. The CDR3 DNA reads TGTGCTAGCAGCCAGGGACTGGGGCCCTACGAGCAGTACTTC. It codes for CASSQGLGPYEQYF.

The chain has TRBV6-5 and TRBJ1-4, with D hard to call. Germline CDR1 is MNHEY and CDR2 is SVGAGI. With 7 bases removed from V and 8 bases from J, the gap between germline ends came to 14 bases. This CDR3 contains 13 residues. The CDR3 reads CASTFTDGEKLFF. DNA of the CDR3: TGTGCCAGCACCTTTACTGACGGGGAAAAACTGTTTTTT.

V and J are TRBV5-6 and TRBJ1-4; D is perhaps TRBD1 (6 bases). The V end was cut by 4 bases, the J end by 6 bases, with 16 bases between. Per the germline V gene, CDR1 is SGHDT and CDR2 is YYEEEE. This CDR3 is 15 amino acids long. The CDR3, as DNA: TGTGCCAGCAGCCAACAGGGTTTTGGGGATGAAAAACTGTTTTTT. It is translated as CASSQQGFGDEKLFF. The full variable domain, with the rest looked up from reference TRBV5-6 and TRBJ1-4, is DAGVTQSPTHLIKTRGQQVTLRCSPKSGHDTVSWYQQALGQGPQFIFQYYEEEERQRGNFPDRFSGHQFPNYSSELNVNALLLGDSALYLCASSQQGFGDEKLFFGSGTQLSVL.

V and J are TRBV29-1 and TRBJ2-7; 11 nucleotides agree with TRBD1. Per germline, CDR1 SQVTM and CDR2 ANQGSEA. The CDR3 loop spans 13 amino acids. The ends lost 6 bases at V and 5 bases at J; junction bases unmatched: 6. CDR3 in amino acids: CSVVDRGLNEQYF. As DNA, the CDR3 is TGCAGCGTCGTGGACAGGGGGCTCAACGAGCAGTACTTC.

The chain links TRBV6-5 to TRBJ2-2; 7 bases map to TRBD1. CDR1 is MNHEY, CDR2 SVGAGI, per germline. CDR3 length: 16 amino acids. V gave up 2 bases and J gave up 4 bases; unmatched junction bases: 7. The CDR3: CASSYLGQVGTGELFF. In nucleotides, the CDR3 is TGTGCCAGCAGTTACCTCGGACAGGTCGGCACCGGGGAGCTGTTTTTT.